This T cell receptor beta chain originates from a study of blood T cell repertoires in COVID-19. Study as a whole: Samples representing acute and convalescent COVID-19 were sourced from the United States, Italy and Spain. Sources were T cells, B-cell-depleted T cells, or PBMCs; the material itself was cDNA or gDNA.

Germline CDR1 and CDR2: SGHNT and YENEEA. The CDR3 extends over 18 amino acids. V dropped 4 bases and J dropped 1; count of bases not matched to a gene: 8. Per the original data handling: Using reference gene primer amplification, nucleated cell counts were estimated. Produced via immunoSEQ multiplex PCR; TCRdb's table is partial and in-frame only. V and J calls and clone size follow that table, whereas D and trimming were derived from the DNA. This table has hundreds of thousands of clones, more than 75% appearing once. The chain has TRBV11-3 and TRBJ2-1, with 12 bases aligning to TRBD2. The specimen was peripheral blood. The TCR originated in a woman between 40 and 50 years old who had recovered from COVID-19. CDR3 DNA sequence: TGTGCCAGCAGCTCCCCGGGGCTAGCGGGAGGGTCCTACAATGAGCAGTTCTTC. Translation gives CASSSPGLAGGSYNEQFF.